This T cell receptor beta chain was identified during a study of T cell changes during pregnancy in multiple sclerosis. Method: immunoSEQ multiplex PCR; TCRdb's copy keeps in-frame clones and lacks some. This sample has some 37,000 clones, with more than 85% found just once. The CDR3 loop spans 16 amino acids. With 3 bases clipped from V and 1 base from J, the junction kept 3 bases outside the gene matches. The V gene's germline CDR1 is SGDLS and CDR2 YYNGEE. This rearrangement joins TRBV9 to TRBJ2-1; 11 bases map to TRBD2. The sequence was obtained from a female donor with multiple sclerosis, enrolled in a pregnancy study. The specimen comprised CD8+ T cells from peripheral blood mononuclear cells, sampled after pregnancy. The CDR3 DNA reads TGTGCCAGCAGCGGCACTAGCGGGGGATCCTACAATGAGCAGTTCTTC. Its translation is CASSGTSGGSYNEQFF.